A single sample gave rise to the 8 T cell receptor beta chains below, sequenced in a study of blood T cell repertoires in COVID-19. The table came from immunoSEQ multiplex PCR; TCRdb's copy has only in-frame clones and leaves some out. The sample holds about 200,000 clones; 86% are singletons and the top ten take 2.2%. The sequencing sample was made of peripheral blood. These receptors all come from a woman in her fifties or sixties with acute or convalescent COVID-19.

This clone appeared once. The rearrangement uses TRBV4-1 and TRBJ2-1; no reliable D call. V lost 0 bases to trimming and J lost 7 bases, with 10 bases between them. The CDR3 sequence is 14 residues long. Germline assignment: CDR1 MGHRA and CDR2 YSYEKL. This CDR3 reads CASSQEATTNEQFF. The CDR3 DNA is TGCGCCAGCAGCCAAGAGGCCACTACAAATGAGCAGTTCTTC.

The chain employs TRBV6-6 and TRBJ1-4, with 9 bases that match TRBD1. Germline lookup yields CDR1 MNHNY and CDR2 SVGAGI (reference sequence). After removal of 6 bases from V and 7 bases from J, the junction contained 6 bases not matched to a gene. This CDR3 region has 14 residues. CDR3 nucleotides: TGTGCCAGCAGCACCGGGACAGGGCTTGAAAAACTGTTTTTT. Translating it yields CASSTGTGLEKLFF.

The chain combines TRBV27 with TRBJ2-5, with 9 bases identical to TRBD2. V trimming: 6 bases; J trimming: 5 bases; junction bases outside the gene matches: 10. The CDR3 length is 15 residues. Germline V gene sequence: CDR1 MNHEY, CDR2 SMNVEV (reference sequence). The CDR3 sequence: CASSRGLAGGETQYF. As DNA, the CDR3 is TGTGCCAGCAGCCGGGGACTAGCCGGGGGGGAGACCCAGTACTTC.

This chain joins TRBV5-4 and TRBJ2-5; TRBD1 agrees at 10 bases. Germline assignment: CDR1 SGHNT and CDR2 YYREEE (reference sequence). The CDR3 has 16 residues. V lost 4 bases and J lost 2; bases outside the gene matches: 8. CDR3 nucleotides: TGTGCCAGCAGCGAGGACAGGGGGTCTAGTCAAGAGACCCAGTACTTC. This encodes CASSEDRGSSQETQYF.

The chain recombines TRBV4-3 with TRBJ1-2, with TRBD1 as a possible D gene (6 bases). The germline CDR1 and CDR2 sequences are LGHNA and YSLEER. The CDR3 spans 14 residues. The V and J ends lost 4 bases and 6 bases respectively, with 15 bases between them. Here the CDR3 DNA reads TGCGCCAGCAGCCTCCGGCCGGGGGGCGATGGCTACACCTTC. Encoded protein: CASSLRPGGDGYTF.

The J gene is TRBJ2-3, the V gene TRBV10-3, with TRBD2 matching 7 bases. V shed 6 bases and J 13 bases; nucleotides not matched to a gene: 10. Germline values: CDR1 ENHRY, CDR2 SYGVKD. The CDR3 sequence is 12 residues long. The CDR3 nucleotides are TGTGCCATCAGCCCCTCTAGCGGCGCAAAGTATTTT. Translation: CAISPSSGAKYF.

The table lists this clone with a count of one. The chain employs TRBV5-1 and TRBJ2-5, with TRBD1 matching 8 bases. CDR1 is SGHRS, CDR2 YFSETQ, per germline. With V trimmed by 0 bases and J by 5 bases, 3 bases remained unmatched. CDR3 size: 14 residues. CDR3 nucleotide sequence: TGCGCCAGCAGCTTGGAGGCAGGGGGCGAGACCCAGTACTTC. Translated: CASSLEAGGETQYF.

This clone was seen a few times. The chain recombines TRBV3-1 (or the pseudogene TRBV3-2) with TRBJ2-7, with D possibly being TRBD2 (6 bases). Trimming cost V 4 bases and J 7 bases, with 14 bases left between them. In germline, CDR1 is LGHDT, CDR2 YNNKEL (reference sequence). The CDR3 covers 13 residues. CDR3: CASSRLATREQYF. CDR3 in DNA: TGTGCCAGCAGCCGGCTAGCGACTCGGGAGCAGTACTTC.